The T cell receptor (beta chain) described here comes from a study of T cell repertoires in cytomegalovirus infection. Study in general: Through public TCR beta signatures, both CMV infection and matching HLA type were indicated.

In TCRdb, the reads were re-called with MiXCR into one record per CDR3 protein. The sample records about 120,000 distinct CDR3 sequences, roughly 31% being singletons. Trimming cost V 3 bases and J 3 bases; bases outside gene matches: 13. CDR3 length equals 17 residues. Of note for this clonotype: What it recognizes is unknown.

Findings and caveats of the study: Within the response measured ex vivo, HLA-C-restricted CMV-specific TCR beta clonotypes were dominant.

The sequences come from CD8+ T cells from cultured PBMCs, collected from culture after CMV antigen stimulation. The clonotype originates from a human donor in good health (CMV status not recorded). Some clones in this sample may be carry-over from other donors' samples. The J gene is TRBJ2-7, the V gene TRBV12-3 or TRBV12-4; 8 positions agree with TRBD1. This CDR3 reads CASSFNAGQGADYEQYF. In DNA form, the CDR3 reads TGTGCCAGCAGTTTCAACGCCGGACAGGGCGCCGACTACGAGCAGTACTTC.